This T cell receptor beta chain was captured in a study of OX40 agonist ivuxolimab in advanced cancers. Data came from immunoSEQ multiplex PCR; TCRdb stores just in-frame clones and leaves some out. The sample records about 64,000 clones, around 87% being singletons. The CDR3 runs 16 residues. Losses at the gene ends were 4 bases for V and 3 bases for J; bases not matched to a gene: 8. Germline V CDR1 and CDR2: SGDLS, YYNGEE. This clone is labeled medium-sized. The sample here was CD4+ or CD8+ T cells sorted from blood, taken in a trial of the OX40 agonist ivuxolimab. The rearrangement joins TRBV9 to TRBJ2-4; 9 bases match TRBD2. This receptor was taken from an adult with an advanced solid tumor such as melanoma, head and neck, liver or kidney cancer. This CDR3 reads CASSPIAGVVKNIQYF. For the CDR3, the DNA is TGTGCCAGCAGCCCGATAGCGGGAGTAGTCAAAAACATTCAGTACTTC.